This TCR beta chain is from a study of blood T cell repertoires in COVID-19. The overall study: Both acute and convalescent COVID-19 samples were obtained from the United States, Italy and Spain.

Authors' processing steps: The authors estimated nucleated cell counts from reference gene primer amplification. Libraries were prepared by immunoSEQ multiplex PCR; TCRdb keeps only in-frame clonotypes and omits some of them. V and J calls plus clone size are reproduced from that table; the DNA served to infer D and trimming. Of roughly 260,000 clones in the sample, roughly 86% are singletons; the top ten hold roughly 9.8%. In germline, CDR1 is SEHNR, CDR2 FQNEAQ (reference sequence). The CDR3 is 13 residues long. With 7 bases clipped from V and 3 bases from J, the junction kept 5 bases outside the gene matches.

The J gene is TRBJ1-2, the V gene TRBV7-9; TRBD1 agrees at 7 bases. This TCR was recovered from a man in his forties who had recovered from COVID-19. Sequencing input: peripheral blood. CDR3 amino acids: CASNRGTDYGYTF. DNA of the CDR3: TGTGCCAGCAACAGGGGCACTGACTATGGCTACACCTTC. Full variable domain (missing parts from reference TRBV7-9 and TRBJ1-2): DTGVSQNPRHKITKRGQNVTFRCDPISEHNRLYWYRQTLGQGPEFLTYFQNEAQLEKSRLLSDRFSAERPKGSFSTLEIQRTEQGDSAMYLCASNRGTDYGYTFGSGTRLTVV.